This TCR beta chain emerged from a study of cytomegalovirus exposure and HLA in healthy donors. The PCR was carried out with 60 Vbeta primers and 13 Jbeta primers. Clones were sequenced by immunoSEQ multiplex PCR, and TCRdb holds only the in-frame ones, with some missing. The table includes 100,000 or so clones, roughly four fifths detected once. The CDR3 totals 14 residues. The V and J ends lost 9 bases and 2 bases, in that order; junction bases with no gene match: 4. CDR1 and CDR2 (germline): MNHEY, SMNVEV (reference sequence). Sequencing used PBMCs. This clonotype was obtained from a man aged 25 to 45 in good health and CMV-seropositive. J is TRBJ2-3 and V is TRBV27; 11 bases map to TRBD2. The chain's CDR3 is CASRGLAATDTQYF. CDR3 DNA: TGTGCCAGTAGGGGACTAGCGGCCACAGATACGCAGTATTTT.